These 22 T cell receptor beta chains originate from one sample sequenced in a study of blood T cell repertoires in COVID-19. TCRdb keeps only in-frame clones here, not all; method: immunoSEQ multiplex PCR. The sample consists of 90,000 to 150,000 clones, approximately 86% of them appearing once. The source material was peripheral blood. The source of these receptors is a human donor in a cohort sampled during active COVID-19.

This clone has only a few counts. This chain joins TRBV6-6 and TRBJ1-2; possible D gene TRBD1, 6 bases. Trimming removed 5 bases from V and 1 base from J, with 20 bases in between. The CDR3 runs 17 residues. From germline, CDR1 is MNHNY and CDR2 SVGAGI (reference sequence). The CDR3 region has the DNA TGTGCCAGCAGTCCACCGATCCAGGGGTGGGGTAACTATGGCTACACCTTC. Its protein product is CASSPPIQGWGNYGYTF.

The gene calls are TRBV7-9 and TRBJ2-3; D is perhaps TRBD1 (5 bases). CDR1 and CDR2 (germline): SEHNR, FQNEAQ (reference sequence). V was shortened by 5 bases and J by 4 bases, with 10 bases between the two germline ends. The CDR3 is 13 residues long. The CDR3 DNA reads as TGTGCCAGCAGCCCAAGGGGCCCAGATACGCAGTATTTT. This encodes CASSPRGPDTQYF.

The chain joins TRBV12-3 or TRBV12-4 to TRBJ2-7; 8 positions agree with TRBD1. With V trimmed by 5 bases and J by 2 bases, 2 bases remained unmatched. The CDR3 contains 13 residues. The CDR3 sequence is CASSRDRTYEQYF. CDR3 coding DNA: TGTGCCAGCAGTCGGGACAGGACCTACGAGCAGTACTTC.

This clone was seen once. This rearrangement joins TRBV7-3 to TRBJ2-7, with D perhaps matching TRBD1 (6 bases). The CDR3 has 14 residues. Germline V gene sequence: CDR1 SGHTA, CDR2 FQGTGA. The germline V and J ends were trimmed by 5 bases and 0 bases, with 11 bases remaining between them. CDR3 region: CASSRTGFSYEQYF. The CDR3 DNA reads TGTGCCAGCAGCCGCACAGGGTTCTCCTACGAGCAGTACTTC. Together with reference TRBV7-3 and TRBJ2-7, the CDR3 gives the full variable domain: GAGVSQTPSNKVTEKGKYVELRCDPISGHTALYWYRQSLGQGPEFLIYFQGTGAADDSGLPNDRFFAVRPEGSVSTLKIQRTERGDSAVYLCASSRTGFSYEQYFGPGTRLTVT.

The gene calls are TRBV6-5 and TRBJ2-7; the D is unclear. Germline CDR1 and CDR2: MNHEY and SVGAGI. The CDR3 has 12 residues. Trimming pared 5 bases from V and 0 bases from J, leaving 5 bases between. As DNA, the CDR3 is TGTGCCAGCAGTCCCCGCTCCTACGAGCAGTACTTC. It codes for CASSPRSYEQYF.

This clone was found a few times. The chain recombines TRBV5-4 with TRBJ2-7, with TRBD1 identical over 7 bases. From germline, CDR1 is SGHNT and CDR2 YYREEE (reference sequence). V shed 3 bases, J shed 0 bases, and the junction held 6 bases outside the gene matches. The CDR3 sequence is 15 residues long. The CDR3 coding sequence is TGTGCCAGCAGCTCGGGACAGAGGAGCTCCTACGAGCAGTACTTC. Residues: CASSSGQRSSYEQYF.

The chain's CDR3 is CASGGTGGLTEAFF. In DNA, the CDR3 is TGTGCCAGTGGGGGCACAGGGGGGTTGACTGAAGCTTTCTTT. The genes are TRBV19 and TRBJ1-1, with 8 bases identical to TRBD1. The CDR3 runs 14 residues. V was clipped by 8 bases and J by 5 bases; unmatched bases: 10. Germline CDR1 and CDR2: LNHDA and SQIVND (reference sequence).

V and J are TRBV9 and TRBJ2-7; 9 nucleotides match TRBD1. The V gene's germline CDR1 is SGDLS and CDR2 YYNGEE. The CDR3 is 15 amino acids. After removal of 4 bases from V and 3 bases from J, the junction contained 8 bases not matched to a gene. CDR3 sequence: CASSTSGQGNYEQYF. CDR3 bases: TGTGCCAGCAGCACCTCGGGACAGGGAAACTACGAGCAGTACTTC.

The chain carries TRBV7-9 and TRBJ1-2, with a weak D call TRBD1 (5 bases). There are 14 residues in the CDR3. V was trimmed by 4 bases and J by 8 bases, leaving 17 bases between them. Germline V gives CDR1 SEHNR, CDR2 FQNEAQ (reference sequence). The CDR3 DNA follows: TGTGCCAGCAGCTCCACCTACGGGGGTCGCGGCTACACCTTC. Encoded protein: CASSSTYGGRGYTF.

The rearrangement links TRBV29-1 to TRBJ1-5; perhaps TRBD1 as D (5 bases). With 4 bases removed from V and 4 bases from J, the gap between germline ends came to 8 bases. The germline V gene has CDR1 SQVTM and CDR2 ANQGSEA. The CDR3 has 12 amino acids. The CDR3 spells CSVGGGNQPQHF. The DNA of the CDR3 is TGCAGCGTTGGGGGGGGGAATCAGCCCCAGCATTTT.

The chain links TRBV15 to TRBJ1-2; 8 bases map to TRBD1. This CDR3 comprises 17 residues. From germline, CDR1 is LNHNV and CDR2 YYDKDF (reference sequence). The ends lost 0 bases at V and 5 bases at J; junction bases unmatched: 11. CDR3 sequence: CATSRDAGQGGRYGYTF. The CDR3 nucleotides are TGTGCCACCAGCAGAGACGCTGGACAGGGAGGGAGGTATGGCTACACCTTC. Combining the CDR3 with reference TRBV15 and TRBJ1-2 gives the whole variable domain DAMVIQNPRYQVTQFGKPVTLSCSQTLNHNVMYWYQQKSSQAPKLLFHYYDKDFNNEADTPDNFQSRRPNTSFCFLDIRSPGLGDTAMYLCATSRDAGQGGRYGYTFGSGTRLTVV.

The V gene is TRBV7-9, the J gene TRBJ2-7, with 8 positions matching TRBD2. With 5 bases clipped from V and 6 bases from J, the junction kept 12 bases outside the gene matches. Per the germline V gene, CDR1 is SEHNR and CDR2 is FQNEAQ (reference sequence). This CDR3 region has 15 residues. Here the CDR3 DNA reads TGTGCCAGCAGCCTAGTCGAGCGGGGGAATCGCGAGCAGTACTTC. Protein: CASSLVERGNREQYF.

The genes are TRBV4-2 and TRBJ1-5; 7 positions agree with TRBD1. V shed 1 base, J shed 6 bases, and the junction held 6 bases outside the gene matches. In germline, CDR1 is LGHNA, CDR2 YNFKEQ. The CDR3 is made up of 15 amino acids. This chain's CDR3 is CASSQGEQGLQPQHF. The CDR3 DNA reads TGTGCCAGCAGCCAAGGAGAACAGGGGCTTCAGCCCCAGCATTTT.

By its share, this clone is medium-sized. The V and J genes are TRBV29-1 and TRBJ1-2, with 8 bases fitting TRBD1. After removal of 8 bases from V and 8 bases from J, the junction contained 19 bases not matched to a gene. CDR1 and CDR2 (germline): SQVTM, ANQGSEA. This CDR3 comprises 15 residues. CDR3 DNA: TGCAGCACCTTAGCAGGGGGCGGGAAGTCCCTCGGCTACACCTTC. Translation gives CSTLAGGGKSLGYTF.

CDR3: CASSLAPDRVGNQPQHF. Written as DNA, the CDR3 is TGTGCCAGCAGCTTAGCGCCAGACAGGGTAGGCAATCAGCCCCAGCATTTT. The chain is built from TRBV7-9 and TRBJ1-5, with TRBD1 matching 7 bases. The junction had 7 bases not matched to a gene; V was cut back by 0 bases and J by 2 bases. The length of the CDR3 is 17 residues. Germline values: CDR1 SEHNR, CDR2 FQNEAQ (reference sequence).

This sequence joins TRBV28 and TRBJ2-2; D might be TRBD2 (6 bases). The V and J ends lost 2 bases and 6 bases respectively, with 10 bases between them. Germline V gives CDR1 MDHEN, CDR2 SYDVKM. The CDR3 runs to 14 residues. The CDR3 nucleotides read TGTGCCAGCAGTTTAAAACTAGCCTCCGGGGAGCTGTTTTTT. This encodes CASSLKLASGELFF.

This clone occurred many times. The V and J genes are TRBV19 and TRBJ1-5, with a possible D match to TRBD1 (6 bases). This CDR3 comprises 14 residues. The ends were cut back, 6 bases at V and 5 bases at J, with 14 bases in the middle. Germline CDR1 and CDR2: LNHDA and SQIVND (reference sequence). CDR3 sequence reads: CASSTKAGDQPQHF. CDR3 nucleotide sequence: TGTGCCAGTAGCACAAAGGCAGGGGATCAGCCCCAGCATTTT.

V gene TRBV5-6 combines with J gene TRBJ1-1; no clear D gene. Trimming took off 0 bases at V and 3 bases at J, with 9 bases between the two ends. This CDR3 is 14 amino acids long. The germline CDR1 and CDR2 sequences are SGHDT and YYEEEE. This CDR3 is CASSLVGVDTEAFF. DNA of the CDR3: TGTGCCAGCAGCTTGGTGGGAGTTGACACTGAAGCTTTCTTT.

The chain carries TRBV27 and TRBJ1-5, with 9 bases matching TRBD1. Trimming removed 5 bases from V and 6 bases from J; junction bases left unmatched: 8. This CDR3 has 15 residues. Germline CDR1 is MNHEY and CDR2 is SMNVEV (reference sequence). Here the CDR3 reads CASSGTGTIGQPQHF. CDR3 nucleotides: TGTGCCAGCAGTGGGACAGGGACGATAGGTCAGCCCCAGCATTTT.

V gene TRBV24-1 combines with J gene TRBJ2-2; 7 bases align to TRBD2. This CDR3 comprises 14 residues. The junction had 5 bases not matched to a gene; V was cut back by 9 bases and J by 2 bases. CDR1 KGHDR and CDR2 SFDVKD come from the germline V gene. The CDR3 region is CATGGSRNTGELFF. The CDR3 DNA follows: TGTGCCACCGGCGGGAGTCGAAACACCGGGGAGCTGTTTTTT.

This chain links TRBV27 with TRBJ2-3; 8 nucleotides agree with TRBD1. CDR1 and CDR2 from the germline V gene are MNHEY and SMNVEV (reference sequence). V was clipped by 5 bases and J by 1 base; unmatched bases: 11. The CDR3 is 17 amino acids. CDR3 protein: CASSLDPRGPGTDTQYF. CDR3 bases: TGTGCCAGCAGTCTAGACCCCAGGGGGCCCGGCACAGATACGCAGTATTTT.

CDR3 in amino acids: CASSAGLAGSGIETQYF. Written as DNA, the CDR3 is TGCGCCAGCAGCGCCGGACTAGCGGGGTCAGGAATCGAGACCCAGTACTTC. The chain uses TRBV5-1 and TRBJ2-5; 12 positions agree with TRBD2. Looked up from germline, CDR1 is SGHRS and CDR2 is YFSETQ. V trimming: 4 bases; J trimming: 5 bases; junction bases outside the gene matches: 12. CDR3 length: 17 residues.